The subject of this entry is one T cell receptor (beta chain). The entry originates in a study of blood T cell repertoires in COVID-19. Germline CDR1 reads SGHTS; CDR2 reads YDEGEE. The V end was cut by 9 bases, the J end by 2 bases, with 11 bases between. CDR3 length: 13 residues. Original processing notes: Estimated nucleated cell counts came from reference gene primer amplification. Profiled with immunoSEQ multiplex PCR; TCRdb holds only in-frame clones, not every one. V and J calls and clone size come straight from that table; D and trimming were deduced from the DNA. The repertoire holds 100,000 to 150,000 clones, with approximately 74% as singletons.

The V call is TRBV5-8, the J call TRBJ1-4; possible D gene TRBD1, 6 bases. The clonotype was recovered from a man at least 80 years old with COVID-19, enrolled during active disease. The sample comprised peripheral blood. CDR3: CATGQPTNEKLFF. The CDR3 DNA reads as TGTGCCACCGGACAGCCGACTAATGAAAAACTGTTTTTT.